The 8 T cell receptor beta chains below were found in one sample sequenced in a study of T-cell reconstitution after alpha-beta-depleted transplantation in children. Unique molecular identifiers were incorporated into the prepared TCRbeta library. MiXCR, applied by TCRdb to the PCR reads, yields one record per CDR3 protein. The repertoire has 90,000 to 100,000 distinct CDR3 sequences, 20% to 30% of them found once; the top ten carry roughly 23%. The sequencing used PBMCs, collected before TCRalphabeta/CD19-depleted stem cell transplant. Source of these receptors: a boy younger than 10 with acute lymphoblastic leukemia, due to receive a stem cell transplant.

This clonotype was counted ten times or more. This chain links TRBV7-2 with TRBJ2-7, with TRBD2 matching 10 bases. J gave up 1 base and V 3 bases, and 3 bases lay outside the gene matches. The V gene's germline CDR1 is SGHTA and CDR2 FQGNSA. The CDR3 contains 15 residues. The CDR3 nucleotides read TGTGCCAGCAGCTTTGGTAGCGGGAGGTCCTACGAGCAGTACTTC. It yields the protein CASSFGSGRSYEQYF.

J is TRBJ2-2 and V is TRBV5-1, with 9 bases lining up with TRBD1. With 0 bases clipped from V and 3 bases from J, the junction kept 0 bases outside the gene matches. Germline lookup yields CDR1 SGHRS and CDR2 YFSETQ. The CDR3 loop spans 15 amino acids. Here the CDR3 DNA reads TGCGCCAGCAGCTTGGGACAGGGGGACACCGGGGAGCTGTTTTTT. Amino acids: CASSLGQGDTGELFF.

This chain joins TRBV5-1 and TRBJ2-1; TRBD2 agrees at 8 bases. Unmatched junction bases numbered 8, after V lost 4 bases and J lost 2 bases. The CDR3 covers 16 residues. CDR1 SGHRS and CDR2 YFSETQ come from the germline V gene. The chain's CDR3 is CASSGRTSKAYNEQFF. CDR3 nucleotides: TGCGCCAGCAGCGGAAGGACTAGCAAGGCCTACAATGAGCAGTTCTTC.

J is TRBJ2-2 and V is TRBV20-1, with D tentatively TRBD2 (6 bases). CDR1 and CDR2 from the germline V gene are DFQATT and SNEGSKA (reference sequence). This CDR3 spans 16 amino acids. V was clipped by 2 bases and J by 7 bases, with 20 bases between them. Here the CDR3 DNA reads TGCAGTGCTAGACCTATTCAGCGGGTATATGGCGGGGAGCTGTTTTTT. Translated: CSARPIQRVYGGELFF.

The V gene is TRBV11-2, the J gene TRBJ2-2, with a possible D match to TRBD2 (5 bases). Per the germline V gene, CDR1 is SGHAT and CDR2 is FQNNGV. The V gene lost 8 bases and the J gene lost 4 bases, with 5 bases spanning the gap. CDR3 length equals 11 residues. The CDR3 region is CASEGTGELFF. The CDR3 DNA follows: TGTGCCAGCGAGGGCACCGGGGAGCTGTTTTTT.

This clonotype has only a few counts. The chain is built from TRBV7-2 and TRBJ2-1; 13 positions agree with TRBD2. This CDR3 is built from 15 residues. Germline V CDR1 and CDR2: SGHTA, FQGNSA. Trimming removed 5 bases from V and 16 bases from J; junction bases left unmatched: 14. The CDR3 region has the DNA TGTGCCAGCAGCGTCAGTCCCGGGACTAGCGGGGAATCATTCTTC. Translated, it gives CASSVSPGTSGESFF.

This clonotype was counted ten times or more. The chain couples TRBV5-1 to TRBJ2-3, with 9 nucleotides matching TRBD1. Looked up from germline, CDR1 is SGHRS and CDR2 is YFSETQ. The V and J ends lost 0 bases and 0 bases, in that order; junction bases with no gene match: 5. The CDR3 runs 17 residues. Here the CDR3 reads CASSLAGQGSSTDTQYF. Written as DNA, the CDR3 is TGCGCCAGCAGCTTGGCGGGACAGGGCTCTAGCACAGATACGCAGTATTTT.

The rearrangement uses TRBV11-2 and TRBJ2-4; 12 bases are a match to TRBD2. Germline lookup yields CDR1 SGHAT and CDR2 FQNNGV. The CDR3 covers 17 residues. The trim removed 5 bases at V and 6 bases at J, leaving 11 bases unmatched. This CDR3 reads CASSPRLAGDFLNIQYF. The CDR3 nucleotides are TGTGCCAGCAGCCCGAGACTAGCGGGAGACTTCTTAAACATTCAGTACTTC.